This T cell receptor (beta chain) was obtained from a study of siplizumab effects on memory and regulatory T cells. General study points: Memory cells seemed less diverse than naive T cells, which seemed major alloresponse contributors. Siplizumab caused a significant drop in alloreactive sequences traceable to unstimulated CD4+ memory cells.

Sequenced by immunoSEQ multiplex PCR; TCRdb stores in-frame clones only, minus some. The sample holds some 100,000 clones; more than 85% are singletons and the top ten take under 3%. This CDR3 is 14 amino acids long. Looked up from germline, CDR1 is KGHSH and CDR2 is LQKENI. V gave up 3 bases and J gave up 9 bases, with 16 bases separating them. On this clone itself: Its specificity is unknown.

The material sequenced was CD4+ T cells sorted from blood. The sequence was collected from a human donor in good health. Some clones in this sample may be carry-over from other donors' samples. The rearrangement uses TRBV18 and TRBJ2-3; D remains ambiguous. CDR3 residues: CASSPDSWGGTQYF. The CDR3 DNA sequence: TGTGCCAGCTCACCCGATTCGTGGGGTGGAACGCAGTATTTT.